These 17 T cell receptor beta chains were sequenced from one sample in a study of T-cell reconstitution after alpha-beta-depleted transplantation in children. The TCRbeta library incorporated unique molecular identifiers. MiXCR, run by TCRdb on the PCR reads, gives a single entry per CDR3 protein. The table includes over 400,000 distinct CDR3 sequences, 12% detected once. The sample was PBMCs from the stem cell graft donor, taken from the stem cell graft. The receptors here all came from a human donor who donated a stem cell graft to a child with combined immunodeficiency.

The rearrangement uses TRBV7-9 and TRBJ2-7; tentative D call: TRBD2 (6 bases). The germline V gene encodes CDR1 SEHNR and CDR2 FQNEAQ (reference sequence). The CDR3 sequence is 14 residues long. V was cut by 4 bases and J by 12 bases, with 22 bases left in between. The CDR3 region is CASSYGTDSLRRYF. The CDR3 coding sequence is TGTGCCAGCAGCTACGGGACTGACTCTCTCCGCCGGTACTTC.

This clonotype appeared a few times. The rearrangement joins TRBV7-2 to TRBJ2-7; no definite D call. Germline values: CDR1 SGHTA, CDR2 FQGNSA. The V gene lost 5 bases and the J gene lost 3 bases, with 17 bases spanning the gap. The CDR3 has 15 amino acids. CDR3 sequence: CASSPVALAFYEQYF. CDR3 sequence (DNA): TGTGCCAGCAGCCCAGTGGCCCTCGCCTTCTACGAGCAGTACTTC.

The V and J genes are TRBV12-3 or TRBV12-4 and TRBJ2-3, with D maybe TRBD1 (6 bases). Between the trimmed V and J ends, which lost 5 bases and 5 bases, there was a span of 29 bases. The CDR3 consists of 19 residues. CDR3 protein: CASSPTPGSGVDHVDTQYF. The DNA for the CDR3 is TGTGCCAGCAGTCCCACCCCCGGGTCAGGGGTCGATCATGTAGATACGCAGTATTTT.

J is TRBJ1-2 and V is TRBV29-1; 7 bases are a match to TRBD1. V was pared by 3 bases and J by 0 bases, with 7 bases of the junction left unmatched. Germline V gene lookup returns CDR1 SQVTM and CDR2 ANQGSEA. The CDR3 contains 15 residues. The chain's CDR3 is CSVEDQTGTNYGYTF. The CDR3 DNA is TGCAGCGTTGAGGACCAGACAGGGACTAACTATGGCTACACCTTC.

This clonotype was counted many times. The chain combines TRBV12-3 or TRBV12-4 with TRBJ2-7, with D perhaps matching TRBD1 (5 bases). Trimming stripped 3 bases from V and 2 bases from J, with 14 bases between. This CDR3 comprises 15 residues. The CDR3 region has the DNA TGTGCCAGCAGTTTTACAGGAAGTGGTGCCTACGAGCAGTACTTC. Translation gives CASSFTGSGAYEQYF.

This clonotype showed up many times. CDR3 sequence: CASSPGLAGVAYEQYF. CDR3 nucleotides: TGCGCCAGCAGCCCGGGACTAGCGGGAGTCGCCTACGAGCAGTACTTC. The chain employs TRBV5-1 and TRBJ2-7, with 14 bases aligning to TRBD2. V dropped 4 bases and J dropped 2; count of bases not matched to a gene: 5. The germline gives CDR1 SGHRS, CDR2 YFSETQ. This CDR3 has 16 amino acids.

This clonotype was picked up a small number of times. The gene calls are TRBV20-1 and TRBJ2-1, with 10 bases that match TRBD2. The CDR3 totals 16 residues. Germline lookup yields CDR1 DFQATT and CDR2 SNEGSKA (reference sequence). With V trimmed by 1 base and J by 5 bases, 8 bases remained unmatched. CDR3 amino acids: CSARVSSGSRDNEQFF. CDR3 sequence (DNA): TGCAGTGCTAGAGTGTCTAGCGGGAGTCGTGACAATGAGCAGTTCTTC.

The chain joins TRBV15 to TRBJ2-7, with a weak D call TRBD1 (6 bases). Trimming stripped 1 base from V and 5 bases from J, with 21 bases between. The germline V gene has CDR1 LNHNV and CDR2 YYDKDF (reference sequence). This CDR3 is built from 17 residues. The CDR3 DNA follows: TGTGCCACCAGCAGAGTGGGAACAGGGCGCGAGGGGGACGAGCAGTACTTC. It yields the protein CATSRVGTGREGDEQYF.

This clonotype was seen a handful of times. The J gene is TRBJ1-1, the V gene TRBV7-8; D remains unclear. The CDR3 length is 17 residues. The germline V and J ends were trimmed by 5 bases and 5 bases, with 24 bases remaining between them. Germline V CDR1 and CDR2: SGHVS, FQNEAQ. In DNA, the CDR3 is TGTGCCAGCAGCCCCCACCGTTTATTGGAAGTAAGGACTGAAGCTTTCTTT. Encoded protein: CASSPHRLLEVRTEAFF.

The CDR3 loop is CASSFEQAQAQHF. The CDR3 DNA reads TGTGCCAGCAGTTTTGAACAGGCCCAGGCCCAGCATTTT. The gene calls are TRBV12-3 or TRBV12-4 and TRBJ1-5; tentative D call: TRBD1 (5 bases). This CDR3 has 13 amino acids. Trimming stripped 3 bases from V and 11 bases from J, with 14 bases between.

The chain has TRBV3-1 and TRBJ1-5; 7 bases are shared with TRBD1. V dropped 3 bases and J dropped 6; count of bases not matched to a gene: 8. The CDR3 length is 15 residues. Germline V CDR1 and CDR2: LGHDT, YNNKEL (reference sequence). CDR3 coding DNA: TGTGCCAGCAGCCAGGACTTAGGGGGCGGTCAGCCCCAGCATTTT. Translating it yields CASSQDLGGGQPQHF. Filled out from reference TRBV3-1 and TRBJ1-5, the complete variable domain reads DTAVSQTPKYLVTQMGNDKSIKCEQNLGHDTMYWYKQDSKKFLKIMFSYNNKELIINETVPNRFSPKSPDKAHLNLHINSLELGDSAVYFCASSQDLGGGQPQHFGDGTRLSIL.

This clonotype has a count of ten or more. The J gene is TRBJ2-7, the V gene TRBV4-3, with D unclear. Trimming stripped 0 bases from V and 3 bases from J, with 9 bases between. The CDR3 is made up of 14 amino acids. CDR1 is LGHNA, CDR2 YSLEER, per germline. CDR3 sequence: CASSQDLFRYEQYF. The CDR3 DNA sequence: TGCGCCAGCAGCCAAGATTTGTTCCGCTACGAGCAGTACTTC.

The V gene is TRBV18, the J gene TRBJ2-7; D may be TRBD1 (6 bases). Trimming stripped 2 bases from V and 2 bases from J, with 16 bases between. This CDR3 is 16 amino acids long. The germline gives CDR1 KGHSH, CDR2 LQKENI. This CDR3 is CASSPITGTHAYEQYF. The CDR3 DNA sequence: TGTGCCAGCTCACCAATAACAGGGACACATGCCTACGAGCAGTACTTC.

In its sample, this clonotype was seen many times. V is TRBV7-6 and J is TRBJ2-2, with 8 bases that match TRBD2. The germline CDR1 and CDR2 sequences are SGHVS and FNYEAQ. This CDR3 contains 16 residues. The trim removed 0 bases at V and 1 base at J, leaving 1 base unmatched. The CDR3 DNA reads TGTGCCAGCAGCTTAGCTAGCGGGGTGAACACCGGGGAGCTGTTTTTT. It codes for CASSLASGVNTGELFF.

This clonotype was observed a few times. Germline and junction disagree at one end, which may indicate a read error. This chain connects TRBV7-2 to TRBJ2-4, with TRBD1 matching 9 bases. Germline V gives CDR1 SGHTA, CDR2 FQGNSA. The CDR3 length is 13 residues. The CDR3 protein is CASSPVGDRAPQF. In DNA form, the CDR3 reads TGTGCCAGCAGCCCAGTTGGGGACAGGGCTCCCCAGTTC.

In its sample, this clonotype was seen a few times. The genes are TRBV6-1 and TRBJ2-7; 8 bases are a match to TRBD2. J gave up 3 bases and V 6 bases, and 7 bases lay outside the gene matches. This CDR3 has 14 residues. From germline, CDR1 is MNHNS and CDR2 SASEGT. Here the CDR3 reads CASRVSGTNYEQYF. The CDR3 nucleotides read TGTGCCAGCAGGGTTAGCGGGACCAACTACGAGCAGTACTTC.

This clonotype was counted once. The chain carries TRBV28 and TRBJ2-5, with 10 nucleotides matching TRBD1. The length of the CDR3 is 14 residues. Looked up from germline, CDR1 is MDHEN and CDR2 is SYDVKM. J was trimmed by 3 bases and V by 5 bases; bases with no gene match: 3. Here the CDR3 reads CASSDRGRKETQYF. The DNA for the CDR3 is TGTGCCAGCAGTGACAGGGGGCGAAAAGAGACCCAGTACTTC.